The next 8 T cell receptor beta chains were all read from a single sample in a study of OX40 agonist ivuxolimab in advanced cancers. Generated by immunoSEQ multiplex PCR, the TCRdb table keeps only in-frame clones and is missing some. The top ten hold 2% of the sample, which has about 99,000 clones, roughly 95% seen once. The starting material was CD4+ or CD8+ T cells sorted from blood, obtained in a trial of the OX40 agonist ivuxolimab. All receptors come from an adult with an advanced solid tumor such as melanoma, head and neck, liver or kidney cancer.

On this clone: Other DNA sequences in the same sample also yield this CDR3. The V and J genes are TRBV4-1 and TRBJ2-3; D is unclear. The CDR3 totals 14 residues. Germline V gives CDR1 MGHRA, CDR2 YSYEKL. Trimming removed 2 bases at V and 0 bases at J, with 6 bases between. This CDR3 is CASSQPASTDTQYF. DNA of the CDR3: TGCGCCAGCAGCCAACCAGCGAGCACAGATACGCAGTATTTT.

The CDR3 DNA reads TGTGCCAGCAGCGTTGGGACTAGCAACCAAGAGACCCAGTACTTC. Translated: CASSVGTSNQETQYF. V usage is TRBV9 and J usage is TRBJ2-5; 9 positions agree with TRBD2. The J segment lost 0 bases and the V segment lost 2 bases, leaving 2 bases of the junction unmatched. Germline values: CDR1 SGDLS, CDR2 YYNGEE. The CDR3 has 15 residues.

The J gene is TRBJ2-5, the V gene TRBV19, with 8 bases fitting TRBD2. CDR3 length: 14 residues. Germline assignment: CDR1 LNHDA and CDR2 SQIVND (reference sequence). Losses at the gene ends were 6 bases for V and 1 base for J; bases not matched to a gene: 4. CDR3 bases: TGTGCCAGTAGGGGGCGGGGGGTCCAAGAGACCCAGTACTTC. Translating it yields CASRGRGVQETQYF.

This sequence joins TRBV20-1 and TRBJ2-5; TRBD1 or TRBD2 may be the D gene (5 bases each). Germline V gene sequence: CDR1 DFQATT, CDR2 SNEGSKA (reference sequence). The CDR3 contains 11 residues. V dropped 1 base and J dropped 5 bases, with 5 bases sitting between them. CDR3 protein: CSARGGETQYF. CDR3 in DNA: TGCAGTGCTAGAGGGGGGGAGACCCAGTACTTC.

J is TRBJ2-5 and V is TRBV4-3; D gene ambiguous. V was pared by 4 bases and J by 0 bases, with 12 bases between. The CDR3 has 15 amino acids. Germline CDR1 is LGHNA and CDR2 is YSLEER. The CDR3 nucleotides are TGCGCCAGCAGCCTCCTAAGGGCAAACCAAGAGACCCAGTACTTC. Translation: CASSLLRANQETQYF.

The rearrangement links TRBV14 to TRBJ2-7; D not resolved. V was trimmed by 2 bases and J by 0 bases, leaving 5 bases between them. The CDR3 is 13 residues long. Germline loops: CDR1 SGHDN, CDR2 FVKESK. CDR3 loop: CASSQRVSYEQYF. For the CDR3, the DNA is TGTGCCAGCAGCCAAAGGGTCTCCTACGAGCAGTACTTC.

This chain uses TRBV5-8 with TRBJ2-2; 14 nucleotides agree with TRBD2. The CDR3 contains 15 residues. Per the germline V gene, CDR1 is SGHTS and CDR2 is YDEGEE. Unmatched junction bases numbered 3, after V lost 4 bases and J lost 7 bases. This CDR3 is CASSTGTSGSGELFF. The DNA for the CDR3 is TGTGCCAGCAGCACCGGGACTAGCGGGAGCGGGGAGCTGTTTTTT.

The chain joins TRBV4-1 to TRBJ1-1; D uncertain. The ends were cut back, 1 base at V and 7 bases at J, with 19 bases in the middle. This CDR3 comprises 16 residues. Germline loops: CDR1 MGHRA, CDR2 YSYEKL. In DNA, the CDR3 is TGCGCCAGCAGCCAAGCGTCGTCCGGCCAGCTGGTTGAAGCTTTCTTT. This gives the protein CASSQASSGQLVEAFF.